This note documents a single T cell receptor beta chain sequence. This record comes from a study of shared clonotypes between healthy human individuals. This CDR3 is 15 amino acids long. Germline V gives CDR1 SGHDN, CDR2 FVKESK. V was trimmed by 1 base and J by 0 bases, leaving 6 bases between them. Naive CD8 cells, CD45RO-negative and positively selected for CCR7, excluded terminally differentiated effector memory CD45RA+ cells. Profiling relied on immunoSEQ multiplex PCR, and the TCRdb table lists in-frame clones only, not all of them. Altogether hundreds of thousands of clones are present, roughly 96% being singletons, with the ten largest covering approximately 0.12%.

The chain joins TRBV14 to TRBJ2-2; no definite D call. The sequenced material came from naive CD8+ T cells sorted from blood. This sequence was found in a young woman in good health. CDR3 in amino acids: CASSQGASNTGELFF. For the CDR3, the DNA is TGTGCCAGCAGCCAAGGCGCTTCGAACACCGGGGAGCTGTTTTTT.